This TCR beta chain originates from a study of blood T cell repertoires in COVID-19. Study-wide background: Sites in the United States, Italy and Spain provided acute and convalescent COVID-19 samples. PBMCs, B-cell-depleted T cells, or T cells provided the cDNA or gDNA that made up the material.

Followed longitudinally, the Seattle patients had been enrolled during active infection. As handled by the study authors: How many nucleated cells were present was estimated from reference gene primer amplification. Generated by immunoSEQ multiplex PCR, the TCRdb table keeps only in-frame clones and is missing some. V and J calls and clone size are given by that table; D and trimming were obtained from the DNA. The table records over 60,000 clones, roughly four fifths of them present only once. Germline assignment: CDR1 SGHRS and CDR2 YFSETQ. This CDR3 comprises 14 residues. V was trimmed by 2 bases and J by 1 base, leaving 10 bases between them.

The material sequenced was peripheral blood. The genes are TRBV5-1 and TRBJ2-7; D is uncertain. This clonotype was obtained from a man aged 50-60 years with COVID-19, enrolled during active disease. The DNA of the CDR3 is TGCGCCAGCAGCTTAGAGTCAGGTTCCTACGAGCAGTACTTC. This codes for CASSLESGSYEQYF. The full variable domain, in which reference TRBV5-1 and TRBJ2-7 provide the parts outside the CDR3, is KAGVTQTPRYLIKTRGQQVTLSCSPISGHRSVSWYQQTPGQGLQFLFEYFSETQRNKGNFPGRFSGRQFSNSRSEMNVSTLELGDSALYLCASSLESGSYEQYFGPGTRLTVT.